Below, one T cell receptor (beta chain) is given with its context. What it binds is not known. From RNA transcripts, TCR beta CDR3 regions were amplified. The HTBI set primed first-round TCR CDR3 RT-PCR. TCRdb processed the multiplex PCR reads anew with MiXCR; each CDR3 protein has one entry. This sample has over 350,000 distinct CDR3 sequences, with around 20% found just once. This sample was included in a study of T cells in Graves' hyperthyroidism and ophthalmopathy. Across the whole study: Peripheral blood was drawn at first diagnosis, prior to all treatment.

CDR3 length: 12 residues. The germline V gene encodes CDR1 MNHNS and CDR2 SASEGT. V was pared by 7 bases and J by 3 bases, with 1 base of the junction left unmatched. Regarding the study as a whole: Blood also carried most thyroid clonotypes expanded above 0.001.

Individuals with ophthalmopathy presented a Clinical Activity Score of at least 3, a NOSPECS grade of at least 4 and a duration under 3 months. Lactation, pregnancy, other autoimmune disease or uncontrolled infection led to exclusion of patients. The sequence came from a man younger than 35 with Graves' ophthalmopathy. Sequenced: blood. This chain joins TRBV6-1 and TRBJ2-7; 9 nucleotides agree with TRBD2. The CDR3 loop is CASTSGIYEQYF. The DNA for the CDR3 is TGTGCCAGCACTAGCGGGATCTACGAGCAGTACTTC.